A single sample is the source of the 32 T cell receptor beta chains below, sequenced in a study of blood T cell repertoires in COVID-19. The repertoire was sequenced with immunoSEQ multiplex PCR; TCRdb's copy has only in-frame clones and lacks some. Seen here are about 320,000 clones, 85% to 95% observed once, and the top ten hold roughly 3.9%. The specimen was PBMCs or T cells enriched from blood (not recorded which). The receptors were gathered from a woman aged 25 to 39 who had been exposed to COVID-19.

The chain joins TRBV4-1 to TRBJ1-3, with 9 nucleotides matching TRBD1. Trimming at V came to 4 bases and at J to 3 bases, leaving 10 bases not matched to a gene. The CDR3 is 17 residues long. CDR1 is MGHRA and CDR2 is YSYEKL in the germline V gene. The CDR3, as DNA: TGCGCCAGCAGCCTCCTCGGGACAGGGCGGATTGGAAACACCATATATTTT. Translating it yields CASSLLGTGRIGNTIYF.

The chain joins TRBV9 to TRBJ2-7; 11 bases line up with TRBD1. The trim removed 0 bases at V and 4 bases at J, leaving 6 bases unmatched. CDR1 SGDLS and CDR2 YYNGEE come from the germline V gene. The CDR3 loop spans 16 amino acids. The CDR3 DNA reads as TGTGCCAGCAGCGTAGGGGGCGGGACAGGGGGTTACGAGCAGTACTTC. Translated, it gives CASSVGGGTGGYEQYF.

The J gene is TRBJ1-3, the V gene TRBV4-3, with 10 bases lining up with TRBD1. Germline CDR1 and CDR2: LGHNA and YSLEER. Trimming took 2 bases from V and 0 from J; bases not matched to a gene: 10. CDR3 size: 19 residues. CDR3 loop: CASSQKTGTGVFSGNTIYF. CDR3 nucleotide sequence: TGCGCCAGCAGCCAAAAAACCGGGACAGGGGTTTTCTCTGGAAACACCATATATTTT.

The CDR3 DNA is TGTGCCAGCAGCCTTAGCGGGGGGGCCATAGCCGAGCAGTACTTC. Translation: CASSLSGGAIAEQYF. The V and J genes are TRBV9 and TRBJ2-7, with 11 bases identical to TRBD2. CDR1 and CDR2 from the germline V gene are SGDLS and YYNGEE. Trimming cost V 4 bases and J 6 bases; bases outside gene matches: 9. CDR3 length equals 15 residues.

This chain joins TRBV6-6 and TRBJ2-5; 14 nucleotides line up with TRBD2. V shed 8 bases and J 1 base; nucleotides not matched to a gene: 6. The length of the CDR3 is 16 residues. CDR1 is MNHNY, CDR2 SVGAGI, per germline (reference sequence). Here the CDR3 reads CASGLAGGLPQETQYF. The CDR3 region has the DNA TGTGCCAGCGGACTAGCGGGGGGCCTGCCCCAAGAGACCCAGTACTTC.

This chain uses TRBV25-1 with TRBJ2-1; TRBD2 aligns across 7 bases. The germline V gene encodes CDR1 MGHDK and CDR2 SYGVNS. Trimming took 4 bases from V and 7 from J; bases not matched to a gene: 7. CDR3 length equals 14 residues. The CDR3 DNA reads TGTGCCAGCAGTGTGGGCGGGGGACTGAATGAGCAGTTCTTC. It translates to CASSVGGGLNEQFF.

In its sample, this clone ranks as medium-sized (0.01 to 0.1%). The gene calls are TRBV2 and TRBJ2-5; 16 bases match TRBD2. With V trimmed by 4 bases and J by 0 bases, 2 bases remained unmatched. This CDR3 comprises 17 residues. Germline V gene data show CDR1 as SNHLY and CDR2 as FYNNEI. DNA of the CDR3: TGTGCCAGCAGTGCGGGACTAGCGGGGGGGAACCAAGAGACCCAGTACTTC. Protein sequence: CASSAGLAGGNQETQYF.

The chain uses TRBV18 and TRBJ1-1; 7 bases map to TRBD1. The CDR3 length is 16 residues. Germline trimming cut 2 bases from V and 0 bases from J; bases unmatched to any gene: 6. Germline lookup yields CDR1 KGHSH and CDR2 LQKENI. The CDR3 region is CASSPARTGLNTEAFF. In nucleotides, the CDR3 is TGTGCCAGCTCACCAGCCAGGACAGGCTTGAACACTGAAGCTTTCTTT.

The V gene is TRBV12-3 or TRBV12-4, the J gene TRBJ2-7; D not certain. V was shortened by 8 bases and J by 3 bases, with 11 bases between the two germline ends. CDR3 size: 12 residues. Here the CDR3 DNA reads TGTGCCAGCGGTAGATTGGTCTACGAGCAGTACTTC. It is translated as CASGRLVYEQYF.

This chain joins TRBV9 and TRBJ2-7; 11 positions agree with TRBD2. Looked up from germline, CDR1 is SGDLS and CDR2 is YYNGEE. With V trimmed by 3 bases and J by 0 bases, 14 bases remained unmatched. This CDR3 is built from 19 residues. For the CDR3, the DNA is TGTGCCAGCAGCGGGTCACGGCTAGCGGGGGGCCGAATCTCCTACGAGCAGTACTTC. It translates to CASSGSRLAGGRISYEQYF. Complete variable domain (other parts from reference TRBV9 and TRBJ2-7): DSGVTQTPKHLITATGQRVTLRCSPRSGDLSVYWYQQSLDQGLQFLIQYYNGEERAKGNILERFSAQQFPDLHSELNLSSLELGDSALYFCASSGSRLAGGRISYEQYFGPGTRLTVT.

The chain joins TRBV19 to TRBJ1-5; TRBD1 matches 7 bases. The CDR3 runs 14 residues. Per germline, CDR1 LNHDA and CDR2 SQIVND (reference sequence). J gave up 6 bases and V 5 bases, and 7 bases lay outside the gene matches. The CDR3 DNA sequence: TGTGCCAGTAGTCTACGGGACAGACGTCAGCCCCAGCATTTT. Its translation: CASSLRDRRQPQHF.

On this clone itself: This is likely a read error, given that the CDR3 carries no conserved phenylalanine or tryptophan at its end. The DNA is omitted, as the CDR3 cannot be located on it reliably, and the CDR3 follows TCRdb's listing. The chain links TRBV6-5 to TRBJ1-1; the table names TRBD1, a call not compared with the DNA. The CDR3 is 10 amino acids in total, end residues counted. From germline, CDR1 is MNHEY and CDR2 SVGAGI. Here the CDR3 reads CASKDRGHYI.

The V and J genes are TRBV15 and TRBJ1-4; D gene unclear. The CDR3 totals 15 residues. Per germline, CDR1 LNHNV and CDR2 YYDKDF (reference sequence). Trimming shortened V by 0 bases and J by 0 bases, and 5 bases separated the two germline ends. The CDR3: CATSRDFATNEKLFF. The CDR3 DNA sequence: TGTGCCACCAGCAGAGATTTCGCAACTAATGAAAAACTGTTTTTT.

The V call is TRBV10-3, the J call TRBJ1-1; 7 nucleotides align to TRBD1. This CDR3 has 13 residues. Trimming removed 2 bases from V and 8 bases from J; junction bases left unmatched: 5. In germline, CDR1 is ENHRY, CDR2 SYGVKD. This chain's CDR3 is CAISETGAGEAFF. The CDR3 DNA reads TGTGCCATCAGTGAGACAGGGGCAGGGGAAGCTTTCTTT.

The J gene is TRBJ1-1, the V gene TRBV4-2; tentative D call: TRBD1 (6 bases). The V end was cut by 0 bases, the J end by 10 bases, with 15 bases between. Germline assignment: CDR1 LGHNA and CDR2 YNFKEQ. This CDR3 region has 14 residues. CDR3 region: CASSQDRGGSPAFF. Here the CDR3 DNA reads TGTGCCAGCAGCCAAGATAGAGGGGGTTCCCCAGCTTTCTTT.

CDR3 amino acids: CASSYGGSGVYNEQFF. The CDR3 DNA follows: TGTGCCAGCAGTTACGGTGGTAGCGGGGTATACAATGAGCAGTTCTTC. The J gene is TRBJ2-1, the V gene TRBV6-2 or TRBV6-3, with 8 bases lining up with TRBD2. The germline V gene encodes CDR1 MNHEY and CDR2 SVGEGT. Trimming removed 2 bases from V and 4 bases from J; junction bases left unmatched: 7. The CDR3 sequence is 16 residues long.

This clone was observed once. The chain joins TRBV5-1 to TRBJ2-1, with D possibly being TRBD1 (6 bases). The V and J ends lost 5 bases and 8 bases respectively, with 11 bases between them. Germline lookup yields CDR1 SGHRS and CDR2 YFSETQ. This CDR3 region has 12 residues. CDR3 sequence: CASSLPGDEQFF. DNA of the CDR3: TGCGCCAGCAGTCTACCAGGGGATGAGCAGTTCTTC. Based on the CDR3 plus reference TRBV5-1 and TRBJ2-1, the full variable domain is KAGVTQTPRYLIKTRGQQVTLSCSPISGHRSVSWYQQTPGQGLQFLFEYFSETQRNKGNFPGRFSGRQFSNSRSEMNVSTLELGDSALYLCASSLPGDEQFFGPGTRLTVL.

V is TRBV9 and J is TRBJ1-1; 7 bases align to TRBD1. The germline V gene encodes CDR1 SGDLS and CDR2 YYNGEE. V was clipped by 6 bases and J by 4 bases; unmatched bases: 6. The CDR3 is 13 residues long. Written as DNA, the CDR3 is TGTGCCAGCAACCAGCAGGGGGGCACTGAAGCTTTCTTT. This sequence encodes CASNQQGGTEAFF.

The J gene is TRBJ2-2, the V gene TRBV4-2; TRBD1 might be the D (5 bases). The germline V gene has CDR1 LGHNA and CDR2 YNFKEQ. Trimming pared 3 bases from V and 4 bases from J, leaving 6 bases between. CDR3 length equals 13 residues. This CDR3 reads CASSQQGTGELFF. The CDR3 DNA reads TGTGCCAGCAGCCAGCAGGGCACCGGGGAGCTGTTTTTT.

The chain has TRBV5-1 and TRBJ2-3, with TRBD1 matching over 12 bases. V shed 7 bases, J shed 4 bases, and the junction held 4 bases outside the gene matches. The CDR3 totals 14 residues. The germline gives CDR1 SGHRS, CDR2 YFSETQ. The CDR3 DNA follows: TGCGCCAGCCGGGACAGGGGGCGGGCAGATACGCAGTATTTT. Translating gives CASRDRGRADTQYF.

This clone was recorded a few times. This sequence joins TRBV7-9 and TRBJ1-2; D gene ambiguous. Trimming removed 5 bases from V and 5 bases from J, with 21 bases in between. The CDR3 runs to 16 residues. The germline V gene encodes CDR1 SEHNR and CDR2 FQNEAQ (reference sequence). The CDR3 sequence: CASSLDRSERGYGYTF. The CDR3 DNA follows: TGTGCCAGCAGCCTCGATCGGTCGGAAAGAGGGTATGGCTACACCTTC.

The chain has TRBV7-2 and TRBJ2-2; D may be TRBD1 (5 bases). Germline V gene sequence: CDR1 SGHTA, CDR2 FQGNSA. V lost 5 bases and J 3 bases, leaving 7 bases between the germline ends. The CDR3 loop spans 13 amino acids. CDR3 region: CASSPQDTGELFF. CDR3 DNA: TGTGCCAGCAGCCCACAGGACACCGGGGAGCTGTTTTTT.

The rearrangement joins TRBV7-9 to TRBJ1-2; D gene uncertain. The CDR3 covers 16 residues. Germline lookup yields CDR1 SEHNR and CDR2 FQNEAQ (reference sequence). Trimming pared 0 bases from V and 0 bases from J, leaving 11 bases between. The CDR3: CASSLASREANYGYTF. The CDR3 DNA follows: TGTGCCAGCAGCTTAGCGAGTAGAGAAGCTAACTATGGCTACACCTTC.

This clone was counted a few times. The chain employs TRBV2 and TRBJ1-6, with 10 positions matching TRBD1. There are 15 residues in the CDR3. The ends lost 4 bases at V and 7 bases at J; junction bases unmatched: 4. CDR1 is SNHLY and CDR2 is FYNNEI in the germline V gene. The DNA for the CDR3 is TGTGCCAGCAGTGTCAGACAGGGGGCCAATTCACCCCTCCACTTT. Translated, it gives CASSVRQGANSPLHF. Full variable domain (rest looked up from reference TRBV2 and TRBJ1-6): EPEVTQTPSHQVTQMGQEVILRCVPISNHLYFYWYRQILGQKVEFLVSFYNNEISEKSEIFDDQFSVERPDGSNFTLKIRSTKLEDSAMYFCASSVRQGANSPLHFGNGTRLTVT.

The rearrangement links TRBV30 to TRBJ1-5, with D perhaps TRBD1 (5 bases). Trimming stripped 3 bases from V and 7 bases from J, with 16 bases between. The CDR3 is made up of 14 amino acids. CDR1 GTSNPN and CDR2 SVGIG come from the germline V gene (reference sequence). DNA for the CDR3: TGTGCCTGGAGCTTAGGGTTGGGGGGACAGCCCCAGCATTTT. Protein product: CAWSLGLGGQPQHF.

This chain uses TRBV11-2 with TRBJ2-7, with D uncertain. The CDR3 contains 15 residues. Trimming pared 5 bases from V and 3 bases from J, leaving 17 bases between. Germline V gene sequence: CDR1 SGHAT, CDR2 FQNNGV. For the CDR3, the DNA is TGTGCCAGCAGCCCGTTGACACTTCCGTACTACGAGCAGTACTTC. This sequence encodes CASSPLTLPYYEQYF.

This chain uses TRBV19 with TRBJ1-1; 11 positions match TRBD1. The ends lost 6 bases at V and 6 bases at J; junction bases unmatched: 9. Germline V CDR1 and CDR2: LNHDA, SQIVND (reference sequence). This CDR3 region has 15 residues. CDR3 region: CASSPFGQGASEAFF. The CDR3 bases are TGTGCCAGTAGCCCCTTTGGACAGGGGGCTTCTGAAGCTTTCTTT.

J is TRBJ2-1 and V is TRBV2; 7 bases match TRBD1. This CDR3 region has 15 residues. V lost 7 bases, J lost 2 bases, and 8 bases stayed unmatched. Germline CDR1 is SNHLY and CDR2 is FYNNEI. The CDR3 sequence is CASTTDRAPYNEQFF. CDR3 DNA: TGTGCCAGCACTACCGACAGGGCACCCTACAATGAGCAGTTCTTC.

The chain recombines TRBV6-5 with TRBJ1-3; unclear D gene. V was trimmed by 2 bases and J by 0 bases, leaving 8 bases between them. The CDR3 totals 15 residues. Germline-derived CDR1 and CDR2 are MNHEY and SVGAGI. The CDR3 spells CASSYGQSSGNTIYF. The CDR3, as DNA: TGTGCCAGCAGTTACGGGCAGAGCTCTGGAAACACCATATATTTT.

This rearrangement joins TRBV4-3 to TRBJ2-7; 7 bases are a match to TRBD1. The V gene end was trimmed by 0 bases and the J gene end by 5 bases; junction bases not matched to a gene: 13. The germline V gene encodes CDR1 LGHNA and CDR2 YSLEER. The CDR3 length is 17 residues. As DNA, the CDR3 is TGCGCCAGCAGCCAAGATACGATCGGCAGGGGGAGCCACGAGCAGTACTTC. This codes for CASSQDTIGRGSHEQYF.

The V and J genes are TRBV2 and TRBJ1-6, with 8 bases aligning to TRBD1. Germline CDR1 SNHLY, CDR2 FYNNEI. There are 15 residues in the CDR3. J gave up 11 bases and V 7 bases, and 13 bases lay outside the gene matches. The CDR3 protein is CASTRGRDGSPPLHF. CDR3 DNA: TGTGCCAGCACCAGGGGGCGAGATGGTTCCCCACCCCTCCACTTT.

DNA of the CDR3: TGTGCCAGCAGCTTACGGGACAGCTCCTACAATGAGCAGTTCTTC. Translation: CASSLRDSSYNEQFF. This chain connects TRBV7-7 to TRBJ2-1; 7 bases match TRBD1. The junction had 1 base not matched to a gene; V was cut back by 2 bases and J by 0 bases. CDR3 length: 15 amino acids. Germline CDR1 reads SSHAT; CDR2 reads FNYEAQ (reference sequence).